This entry is about one TCR beta chain. Its target is not known. This entry is derived from a study of blood T cells in healthy people across ages. Study overall: Template switching retrieved approximately one barcoded beta molecule for each two T cells. Whole-study results and caveats: A greater number of naive CD4+ cells and higher diversity distinguished long-lived donors from aged donors. With age, beta diversity per million T cells declined roughly linearly, significantly by 35 to 40.

The authors ran a second PCR of roughly 6 to 12 cycles using a sample-barcoded 5' primer and a J-beta primer mix. TCRdb analysed the 5' RACE reads with MiXCR anew, one entry per CDR3 protein. The table records about 940,000 distinct CDR3 sequences, 45% to 50% of them present only once. Collection of around 10 milliliters of peripheral blood was performed for each donor. This TCR came from a man younger than 40 in good health. Sequencing was carried out using blood.

The CDR3 DNA sequence: TGTGCCATCAGTGGTACGGGACAGGAGGCGAACACCGGGGAGCTGTTTTTT. Translating gives CAISGTGQEANTGELFF. The genes are TRBV10-3 and TRBJ2-2; 8 bases agree with TRBD1. CDR3 length: 17 residues. V trimming: 4 bases; J trimming: 0 bases; junction bases outside the gene matches: 7. Looked up from germline, CDR1 is ENHRY and CDR2 is SYGVKD.